These 15 T cell receptor beta chains came from one sample sequenced in a study of cytomegalovirus exposure and HLA in healthy donors. PCR amplification relied on 60 Vbeta primers (plus 13 Jbeta primers). The table came from immunoSEQ multiplex PCR; TCRdb's copy has only in-frame clones and leaves some out. Counted here are about 130,000 clones, around 76% occurring once; the ten biggest clones make up approximately 7.8%. What was sequenced was PBMCs. These receptors were obtained from a male donor in good health and CMV-seronegative.

The chain has TRBV2 and TRBJ2-1; 8 positions match TRBD2. There are 15 residues in the CDR3. The ends lost 6 bases at V and 9 bases at J; junction bases unmatched: 13. CDR1 is SNHLY and CDR2 is FYNNEI in the germline V gene. The CDR3 reads CASRSTGTRVSEQFF. The DNA of the CDR3 is TGTGCCAGCAGGTCTACCGGGACTAGAGTAAGTGAGCAGTTCTTC.

J is TRBJ2-4 and V is TRBV5-1, with D possibly matching TRBD1 (5 bases). Germline V gives CDR1 SGHRS, CDR2 YFSETQ. V lost 3 bases to trimming and J lost 7 bases, with 17 bases between them. This CDR3 contains 15 residues. The CDR3 is CASSSGDQGGNIQYF. CDR3 in DNA: TGCGCCAGCAGCTCCGGAGATCAGGGTGGGAACATTCAGTACTTC.

V is TRBV28 and J is TRBJ2-5; a possible D gene is TRBD1 (6 bases). From germline, CDR1 is MDHEN and CDR2 SYDVKM. The CDR3 sequence is 15 residues long. V lost 4 bases to trimming and J lost 6 bases, with 18 bases between them. The CDR3 sequence: CASSSNRDPKKTQYF. CDR3 DNA sequence: TGTGCCAGCAGTTCAAACAGGGACCCTAAGAAGACCCAGTACTTC.

This clone has only one observation. The V gene is TRBV5-4, the J gene TRBJ2-7, with no clear D. CDR3 size: 13 residues. Germline CDR1 reads SGHNT; CDR2 reads YYREEE (reference sequence). V was pared by 2 bases and J by 3 bases, with 9 bases between. As DNA, the CDR3 is TGTGCCAGCAGCTTCGGCAGGAACTACGAGCAGTACTTC. Translating gives CASSFGRNYEQYF. Complete variable domain (other parts from reference TRBV5-4 and TRBJ2-7): ETGVTQSPTHLIKTRGQQVTLRCSSQSGHNTVSWYQQALGQGPQFIFQYYREEENGRGNFPPRFSGLQFPNYSSELNVNALELDDSALYLCASSFGRNYEQYFGPGTRLTVT.

The chain is built from TRBV4-2 and TRBJ2-3; D not certain. Germline loops: CDR1 LGHNA, CDR2 YNFKEQ. Deletions cut 1 base from V and 4 bases from J, with 9 bases between. This CDR3 is built from 14 residues. CDR3 DNA: TGTGCCAGCAGCCAAGGCCAGGCCCCAGATACGCAGTATTTT. This gives the protein CASSQGQAPDTQYF.

This CDR3 reads CASRPLGGGGNEQFF. The CDR3 bases are TGTGCCAGCAGGCCGCTGGGGGGTGGGGGCAATGAGCAGTTCTTC. The J gene is TRBJ2-1, the V gene TRBV28, with a possible D match to TRBD2 (6 bases). V gave up 6 bases and J gave up 6 bases, with 18 bases separating them. The CDR3 runs to 15 residues. Per the germline V gene, CDR1 is MDHEN and CDR2 is SYDVKM.

This clone has a single count. The rearrangement uses TRBV5-4 and TRBJ2-3, with a possible D match to TRBD1 (6 bases). Germline V gene lookup returns CDR1 SGHNT and CDR2 YYREEE (reference sequence). Trimming cost V 4 bases and J 4 bases, with 13 bases left between them. The CDR3 covers 14 residues. The CDR3 nucleotides are TGTGCCAGCAGCCACACAGGGTTGCCAGATACGCAGTATTTT. Translating it yields CASSHTGLPDTQYF.

This chain uses TRBV2 with TRBJ2-3, with D possibly being TRBD1 (6 bases). V was trimmed by 8 bases and J by 5 bases, leaving 20 bases between them. CDR3 length: 15 amino acids. CDR1 and CDR2 (germline): SNHLY, FYNNEI. The CDR3: CASGGFQGLVDTQYF. CDR3 DNA: TGTGCCAGCGGAGGCTTCCAGGGGTTAGTAGATACGCAGTATTTT. Full variable domain (remainder filled in from reference TRBV2 and TRBJ2-3): EPEVTQTPSHQVTQMGQEVILRCVPISNHLYFYWYRQILGQKVEFLVSFYNNEISEKSEIFDDQFSVERPDGSNFTLKIRSTKLEDSAMYFCASGGFQGLVDTQYFGPGTRLTVL.

This chain joins TRBV4-2 and TRBJ2-7, with 12 bases matching TRBD2. This CDR3 spans 15 amino acids. Trimming removed 6 bases from V and 3 bases from J; junction bases left unmatched: 6. The germline gives CDR1 LGHNA, CDR2 YNFKEQ. The CDR3 coding sequence is TGTGCCAGCAGGCAGACTAGCGGGGGCCTCTACGAGCAGTACTTC. Protein sequence: CASRQTSGGLYEQYF.

V and J are TRBV29-1 and TRBJ2-1; no clear D. The CDR3 covers 12 residues. Germline V gives CDR1 SQVTM, CDR2 ANQGSEA. Between the trimmed V and J ends, which lost 3 bases and 4 bases, there was a span of 7 bases. The CDR3 protein is CSVDLSYNEQFF. CDR3 bases: TGCAGCGTTGATTTATCGTACAATGAGCAGTTCTTC.

J is TRBJ1-2 and V is TRBV11-2; perhaps TRBD1 as D (5 bases). The CDR3 contains 16 residues. V shed 0 bases and J shed 6 bases, with 17 bases lying between them. CDR1 and CDR2 (germline): SGHAT, FQNNGV. The CDR3 sequence is CASSLDLAGFSDGYTF. In DNA, the CDR3 is TGTGCCAGCAGCTTAGATCTGGCAGGGTTTTCCGATGGCTACACCTTC.

The chain carries TRBV9 and TRBJ2-5, with D unresolved. This CDR3 is 9 amino acids long. CDR1 and CDR2 from the germline V gene are SGDLS and YYNGEE. The V gene lost 7 bases and the J gene lost 5 bases, with 3 bases spanning the gap. Here the CDR3 DNA reads TGTGCCAGCGGCGAGACCCAGTACTTC. Protein sequence: CASGETQYF.

The V call is TRBV29-1, the J call TRBJ1-5; 8 bases fit TRBD1. The CDR3 length is 15 residues. Germline CDR1 SQVTM, CDR2 ANQGSEA. The V gene end was trimmed by 4 bases and the J gene end by 1 base; junction bases not matched to a gene: 6. This CDR3 reads CSVAAGTGSNQPQHF. CDR3 nucleotide sequence: TGCAGCGTTGCAGCCGGGACAGGAAGCAATCAGCCCCAGCATTTT.

This chain connects TRBV7-9 to TRBJ2-5; the match to TRBD1 covers 9 bases. This CDR3 comprises 15 residues. Trimming took 10 bases from V and 3 from J; bases not matched to a gene: 12. Looked up from germline, CDR1 is SEHNR and CDR2 is FQNEAQ (reference sequence). CDR3 sequence reads: CATPLERTGEETQYF. The CDR3, as DNA: TGTGCCACCCCCCTAGAGCGGACAGGGGAAGAGACCCAGTACTTC.

The J gene is TRBJ2-7, the V gene TRBV4-2; 9 bases agree with TRBD1. The CDR3 length is 15 residues. V dropped 2 bases and J dropped 5; count of bases not matched to a gene: 7. Germline assignment: CDR1 LGHNA and CDR2 YNFKEQ. The CDR3 DNA sequence: TGTGCCAGCAGCCAACGGACAGGGGCGGGGGACGAGCAGTACTTC. Amino acids: CASSQRTGAGDEQYF.